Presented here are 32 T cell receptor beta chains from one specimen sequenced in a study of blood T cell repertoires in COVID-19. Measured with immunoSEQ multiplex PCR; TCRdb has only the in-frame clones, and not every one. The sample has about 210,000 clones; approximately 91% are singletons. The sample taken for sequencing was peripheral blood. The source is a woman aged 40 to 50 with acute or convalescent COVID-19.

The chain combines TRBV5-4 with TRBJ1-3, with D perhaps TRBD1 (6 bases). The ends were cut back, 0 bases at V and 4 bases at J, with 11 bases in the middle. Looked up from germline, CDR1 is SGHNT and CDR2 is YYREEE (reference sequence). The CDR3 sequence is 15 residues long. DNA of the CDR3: TGTGCCAGCAGCTTGGCACCAGGGGACGGAAACACCATATATTTT. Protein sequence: CASSLAPGDGNTIYF.

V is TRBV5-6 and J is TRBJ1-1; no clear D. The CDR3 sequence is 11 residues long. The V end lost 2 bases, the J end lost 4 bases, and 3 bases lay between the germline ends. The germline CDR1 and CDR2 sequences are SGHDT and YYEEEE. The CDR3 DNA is TGTGCCAGCAGCTTCCGCACTGAAGCTTTCTTT. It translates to CASSFRTEAFF.

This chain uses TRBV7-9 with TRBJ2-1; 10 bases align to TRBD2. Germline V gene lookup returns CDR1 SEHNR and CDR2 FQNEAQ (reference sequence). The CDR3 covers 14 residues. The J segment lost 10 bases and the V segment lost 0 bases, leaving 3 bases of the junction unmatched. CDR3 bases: TGTGCCAGCAGCTTAGCTGGTAGCGGGGGGGAGCAGTTCTTC. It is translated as CASSLAGSGGEQFF.

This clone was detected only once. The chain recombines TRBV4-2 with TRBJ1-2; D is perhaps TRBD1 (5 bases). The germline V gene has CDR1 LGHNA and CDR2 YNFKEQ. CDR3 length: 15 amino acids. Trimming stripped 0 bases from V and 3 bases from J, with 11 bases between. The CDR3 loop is CASSQEGQGHYGYTF. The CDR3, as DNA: TGTGCCAGCAGCCAAGAAGGACAAGGACACTATGGCTACACCTTC.

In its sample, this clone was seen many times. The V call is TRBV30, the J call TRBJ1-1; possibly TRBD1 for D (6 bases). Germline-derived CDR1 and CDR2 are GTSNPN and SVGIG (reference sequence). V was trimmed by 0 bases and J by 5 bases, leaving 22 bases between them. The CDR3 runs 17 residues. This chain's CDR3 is CAWSVSFWEGVETEAFF. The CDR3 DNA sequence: TGTGCCTGGAGTGTATCTTTTTGGGAGGGGGTGGAAACTGAAGCTTTCTTT. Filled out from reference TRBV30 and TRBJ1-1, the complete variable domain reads SQTIHQWPATLVQPVGSPLSLECTVEGTSNPNLYWYRQAAGRGLQLLFYSVGIGQISSEVPQNLSASRPQDRQFILSSKKLLLSDSGFYLCAWSVSFWEGVETEAFFGQGTRLTVV.

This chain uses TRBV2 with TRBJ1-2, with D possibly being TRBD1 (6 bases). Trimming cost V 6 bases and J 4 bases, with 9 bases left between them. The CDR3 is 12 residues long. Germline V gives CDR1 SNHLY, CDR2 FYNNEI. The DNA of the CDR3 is TGTGCCAGCAGCGGACAGCTCTATGGCTACACCTTC. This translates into CASSGQLYGYTF.

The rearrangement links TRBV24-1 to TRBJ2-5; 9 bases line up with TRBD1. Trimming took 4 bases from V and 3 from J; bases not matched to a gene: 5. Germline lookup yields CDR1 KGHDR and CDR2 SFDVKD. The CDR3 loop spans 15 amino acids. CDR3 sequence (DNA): TGTGCCACCAGTGAACCCGGACAGGGGAAAGAGACCCAGTACTTC. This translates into CATSEPGQGKETQYF.

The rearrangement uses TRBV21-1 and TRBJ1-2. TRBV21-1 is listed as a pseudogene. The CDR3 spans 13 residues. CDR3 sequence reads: CANLPFTNYGYTF. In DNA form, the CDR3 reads TGTGCCAACTTGCCTTTCACTAACTATGGCTACACCTTC.

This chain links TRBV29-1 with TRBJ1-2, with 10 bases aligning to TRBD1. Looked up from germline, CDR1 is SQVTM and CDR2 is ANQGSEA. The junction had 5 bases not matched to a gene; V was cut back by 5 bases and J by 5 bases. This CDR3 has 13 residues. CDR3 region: CSVWGQGLYGYTF. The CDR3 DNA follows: TGCAGCGTTTGGGGACAGGGGCTATATGGCTACACCTTC.

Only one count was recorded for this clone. The CDR3, as DNA: TGTGCCAGCAGCGTAACAGGGGGTCGGTCTAATGAAAAACTGTTTTTT. Translating gives CASSVTGGRSNEKLFF. The chain is built from TRBV7-9 and TRBJ1-4, with 8 bases that match TRBD1. J was trimmed by 3 bases and V by 5 bases; bases with no gene match: 8. Per the germline V gene, CDR1 is SEHNR and CDR2 is FQNEAQ (reference sequence). This CDR3 has 16 amino acids.

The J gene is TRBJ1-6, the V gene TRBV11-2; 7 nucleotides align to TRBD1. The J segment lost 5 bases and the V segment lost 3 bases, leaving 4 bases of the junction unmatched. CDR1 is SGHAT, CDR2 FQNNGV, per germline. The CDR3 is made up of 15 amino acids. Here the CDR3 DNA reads TGTGCCAGCAGCTTCAGGGGGTCGGATAATTCACCCCTCCACTTT. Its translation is CASSFRGSDNSPLHF.

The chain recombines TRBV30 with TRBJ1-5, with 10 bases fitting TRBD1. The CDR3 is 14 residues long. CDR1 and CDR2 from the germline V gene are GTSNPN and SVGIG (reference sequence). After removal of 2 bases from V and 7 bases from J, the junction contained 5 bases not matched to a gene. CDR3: CAWSPGQGKQPQHF. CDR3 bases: TGTGCCTGGAGTCCGGGACAGGGGAAGCAGCCCCAGCATTTT.

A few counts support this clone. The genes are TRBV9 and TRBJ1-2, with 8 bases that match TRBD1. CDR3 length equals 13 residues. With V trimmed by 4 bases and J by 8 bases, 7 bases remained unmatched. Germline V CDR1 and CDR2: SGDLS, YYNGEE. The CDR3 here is CASSLNRGGGYTF. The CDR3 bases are TGTGCCAGCAGCCTTAACAGGGGGGGAGGCTACACCTTC.

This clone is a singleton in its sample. For the CDR3, the DNA is TGCGCCAGCAGCTTGACAGGACAATCTAGCTACACCTTC. Amino acids: CASSLTGQSSYTF. The chain carries TRBV5-1 and TRBJ1-2; D is perhaps TRBD1 (5 bases). Germline CDR1 SGHRS, CDR2 YFSETQ. The CDR3 contains 13 residues. Deletions cut 1 base from V and 9 bases from J, with 13 bases between.

CDR3 sequence (DNA): TGTGCCAGCTCACCACAGGGGGCTGGCTACACCTTC. It specifies CASSPQGAGYTF. The chain uses TRBV18 and TRBJ1-2; TRBD1 agrees at 7 bases. Per germline, CDR1 KGHSH and CDR2 LQKENI. This CDR3 has 12 amino acids. Trimming removed 1 base from V and 7 bases from J; junction bases left unmatched: 0.

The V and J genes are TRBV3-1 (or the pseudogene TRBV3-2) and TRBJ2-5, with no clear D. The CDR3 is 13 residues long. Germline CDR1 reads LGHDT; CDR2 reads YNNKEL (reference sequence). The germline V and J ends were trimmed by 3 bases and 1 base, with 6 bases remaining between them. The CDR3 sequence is CASSQGSQETQYF. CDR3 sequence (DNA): TGTGCCAGCAGCCAGGGCTCCCAAGAGACCCAGTACTTC.

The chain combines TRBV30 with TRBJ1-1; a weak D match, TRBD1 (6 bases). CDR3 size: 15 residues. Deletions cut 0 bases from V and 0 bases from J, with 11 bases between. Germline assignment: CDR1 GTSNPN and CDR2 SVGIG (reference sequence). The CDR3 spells CAWSVGGAVNTEAFF. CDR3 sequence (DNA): TGTGCCTGGAGTGTAGGGGGGGCGGTGAACACTGAAGCTTTCTTT.

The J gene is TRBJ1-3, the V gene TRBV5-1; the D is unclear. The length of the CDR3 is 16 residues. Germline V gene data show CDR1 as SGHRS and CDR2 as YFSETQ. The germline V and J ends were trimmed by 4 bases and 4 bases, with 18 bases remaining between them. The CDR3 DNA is TGCGCCAGCAGCCCTAGCCCCCATCTGGCGGGAAACACCATATATTTT. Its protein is CASSPSPHLAGNTIYF.

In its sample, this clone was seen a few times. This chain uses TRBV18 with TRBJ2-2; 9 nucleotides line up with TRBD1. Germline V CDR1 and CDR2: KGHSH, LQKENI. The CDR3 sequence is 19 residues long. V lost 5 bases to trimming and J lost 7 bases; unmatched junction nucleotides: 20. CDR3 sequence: CASSKPPRGQGIGHGELFF. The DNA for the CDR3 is TGTGCCAGCTCAAAACCCCCCCGAGGACAGGGGATTGGGCACGGGGAGCTGTTTTTT.

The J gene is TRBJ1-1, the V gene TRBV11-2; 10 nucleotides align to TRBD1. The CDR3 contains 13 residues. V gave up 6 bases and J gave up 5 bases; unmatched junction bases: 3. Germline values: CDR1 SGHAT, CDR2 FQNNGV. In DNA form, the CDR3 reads TGTGCCAGCAGTCGGGACAGGGGAACTGAAGCTTTCTTT. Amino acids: CASSRDRGTEAFF.

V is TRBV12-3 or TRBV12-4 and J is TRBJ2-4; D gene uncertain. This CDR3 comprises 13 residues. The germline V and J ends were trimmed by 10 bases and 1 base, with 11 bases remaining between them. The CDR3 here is CATAYSAKNIQYF. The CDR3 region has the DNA TGTGCCACCGCGTATAGCGCCAAAAACATTCAGTACTTC.

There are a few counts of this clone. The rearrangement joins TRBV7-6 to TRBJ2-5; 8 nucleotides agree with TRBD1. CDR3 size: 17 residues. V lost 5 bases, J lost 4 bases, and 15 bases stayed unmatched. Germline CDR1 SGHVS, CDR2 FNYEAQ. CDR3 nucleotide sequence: TGTGCCAGCAGCCCCAGTGGGACAGGCAGGATGGGAGAGACCCAGTACTTC. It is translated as CASSPSGTGRMGETQYF.

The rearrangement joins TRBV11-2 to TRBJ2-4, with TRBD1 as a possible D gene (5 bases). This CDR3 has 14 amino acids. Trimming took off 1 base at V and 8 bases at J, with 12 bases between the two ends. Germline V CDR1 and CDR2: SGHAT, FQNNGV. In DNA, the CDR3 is TGTGCCAGCAGCTTAGGGTCAGGGAAGGACATTCAGTACTTC. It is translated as CASSLGSGKDIQYF.

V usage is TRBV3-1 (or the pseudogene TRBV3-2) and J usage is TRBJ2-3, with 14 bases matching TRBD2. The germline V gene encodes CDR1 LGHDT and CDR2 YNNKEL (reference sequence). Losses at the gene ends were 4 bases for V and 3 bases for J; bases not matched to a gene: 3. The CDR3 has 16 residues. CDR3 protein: CASSPGTSGGTDTQYF. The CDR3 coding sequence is TGTGCCAGCAGCCCGGGGACTAGCGGGGGTACAGATACGCAGTATTTT.

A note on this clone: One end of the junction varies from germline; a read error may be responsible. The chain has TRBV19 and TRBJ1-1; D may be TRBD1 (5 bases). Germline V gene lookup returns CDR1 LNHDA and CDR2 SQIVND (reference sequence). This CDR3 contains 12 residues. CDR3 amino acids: CASSIEFGHRYF. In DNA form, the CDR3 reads TGTGCCAGTAGTATAGAGTTTGGACACCGATACTTT.

The CDR3 DNA follows: TGTGCCTGGAGATGGGCGGGGGGAGAGACCCAGTACTTC. Translating gives CAWRWAGGETQYF. The chain employs TRBV30 and TRBJ2-5; 8 bases fit TRBD2. The CDR3 loop spans 13 amino acids. Germline V gene data show CDR1 as GTSNPN and CDR2 as SVGIG (reference sequence). The ends lost 3 bases at V and 4 bases at J; junction bases unmatched: 4.

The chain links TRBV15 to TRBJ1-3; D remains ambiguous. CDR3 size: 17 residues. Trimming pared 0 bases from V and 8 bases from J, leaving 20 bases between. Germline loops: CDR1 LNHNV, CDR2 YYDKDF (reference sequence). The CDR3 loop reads CATSRDHRSRPGDTIYF. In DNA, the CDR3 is TGTGCCACCAGCAGAGATCATCGGTCCCGCCCCGGGGACACCATATATTTT. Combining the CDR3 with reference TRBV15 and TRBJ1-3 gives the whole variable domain DAMVIQNPRYQVTQFGKPVTLSCSQTLNHNVMYWYQQKSSQAPKLLFHYYDKDFNNEADTPDNFQSRRPNTSFCFLDIRSPGLGDTAMYLCATSRDHRSRPGDTIYFGEGSWLTVV.

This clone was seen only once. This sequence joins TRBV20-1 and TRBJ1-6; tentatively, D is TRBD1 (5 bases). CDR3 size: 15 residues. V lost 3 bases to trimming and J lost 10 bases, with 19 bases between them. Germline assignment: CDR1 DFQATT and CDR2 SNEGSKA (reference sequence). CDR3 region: CSASPRDLGTSPLHF. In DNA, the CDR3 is TGCAGTGCTAGTCCCCGGGACTTGGGAACCTCACCCCTCCACTTT.

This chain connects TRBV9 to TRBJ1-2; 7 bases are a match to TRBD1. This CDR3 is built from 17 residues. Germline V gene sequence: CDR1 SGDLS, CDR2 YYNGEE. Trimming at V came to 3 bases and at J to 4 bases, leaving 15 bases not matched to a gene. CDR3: CASSDHPAGQYLYGYTF. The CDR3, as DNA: TGTGCCAGCAGCGACCACCCGGCGGGACAGTACCTCTATGGCTACACCTTC.

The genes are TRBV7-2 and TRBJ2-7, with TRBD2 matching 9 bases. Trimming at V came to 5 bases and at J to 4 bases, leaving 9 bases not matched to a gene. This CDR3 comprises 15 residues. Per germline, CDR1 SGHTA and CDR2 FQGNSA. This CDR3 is CASSKRASGAYEQYV. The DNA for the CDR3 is TGTGCCAGCAGCAAGAGGGCTAGCGGGGCTTACGAGCAGTACGTC.

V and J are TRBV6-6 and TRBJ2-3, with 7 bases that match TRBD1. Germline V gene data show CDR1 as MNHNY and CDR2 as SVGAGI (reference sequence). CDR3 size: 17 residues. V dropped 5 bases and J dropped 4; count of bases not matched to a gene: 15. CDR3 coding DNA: TGTGCCAGCAGTCAATACCCGGAACAGGGGATGCCAGATACGCAGTATTTT. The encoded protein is CASSQYPEQGMPDTQYF.

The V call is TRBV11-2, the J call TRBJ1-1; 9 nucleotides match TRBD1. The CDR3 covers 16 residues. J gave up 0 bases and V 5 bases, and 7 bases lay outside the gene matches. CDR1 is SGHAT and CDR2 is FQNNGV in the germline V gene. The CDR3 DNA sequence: TGTGCCAGCAGCCCACGGACAGGGGCCATGAACACTGAAGCTTTCTTT. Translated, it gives CASSPRTGAMNTEAFF. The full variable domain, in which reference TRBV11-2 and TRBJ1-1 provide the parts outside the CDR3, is EAGVAQSPRYKIIEKRQSVAFWCNPISGHATLYWYQQILGQGPKLLIQFQNNGVVDDSQLPKDRFSAERLKGVDSTLKIQPAKLEDSAVYLCASSPRTGAMNTEAFFGQGTRLTVV.